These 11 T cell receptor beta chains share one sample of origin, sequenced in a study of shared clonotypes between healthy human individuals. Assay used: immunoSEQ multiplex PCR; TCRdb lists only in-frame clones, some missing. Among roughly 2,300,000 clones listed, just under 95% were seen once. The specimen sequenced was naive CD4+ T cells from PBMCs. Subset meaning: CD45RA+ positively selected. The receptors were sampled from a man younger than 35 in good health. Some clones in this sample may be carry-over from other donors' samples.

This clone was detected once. The DNA for the CDR3 is TGCAGCGTTGAAGTAGCGGGAGGGCGAGAGCAGTACTTC. It translates to CSVEVAGGREQYF. The gene calls are TRBV29-1 and TRBJ2-7; 11 positions match TRBD2. Germline lookup yields CDR1 SQVTM and CDR2 ANQGSEA. V lost 1 base, J lost 7 bases, and 3 bases stayed unmatched. The CDR3 runs 13 residues.

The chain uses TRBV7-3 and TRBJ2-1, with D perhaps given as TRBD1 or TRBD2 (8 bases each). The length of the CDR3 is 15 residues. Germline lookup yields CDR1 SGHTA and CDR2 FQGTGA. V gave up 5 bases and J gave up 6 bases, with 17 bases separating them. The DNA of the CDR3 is TGTGCCAGCAGCCGACGGGGGGGACAGGCCAATGAGCAGTTCTTC. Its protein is CASSRRGGQANEQFF.

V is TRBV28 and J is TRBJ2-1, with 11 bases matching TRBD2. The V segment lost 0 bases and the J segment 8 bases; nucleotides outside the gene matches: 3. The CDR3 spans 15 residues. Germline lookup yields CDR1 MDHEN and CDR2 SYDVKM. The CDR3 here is CASSLWLAGGDEQFF. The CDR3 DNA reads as TGTGCCAGCAGTTTATGGCTAGCGGGGGGCGATGAGCAGTTCTTC.

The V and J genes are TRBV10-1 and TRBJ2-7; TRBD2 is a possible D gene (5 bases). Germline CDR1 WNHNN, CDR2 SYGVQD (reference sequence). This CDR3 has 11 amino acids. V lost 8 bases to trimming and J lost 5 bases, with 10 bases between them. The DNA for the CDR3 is TGCGCCAGCCTAGGAGGTAACGAGCAGTACTTC. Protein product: CASLGGNEQYF.

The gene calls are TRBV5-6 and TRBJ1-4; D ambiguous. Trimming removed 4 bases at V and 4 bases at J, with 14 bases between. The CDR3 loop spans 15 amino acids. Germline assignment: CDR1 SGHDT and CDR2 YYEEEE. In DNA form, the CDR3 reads TGTGCCAGCAGCCGCGCGACGGGGTATAATGAAAAACTGTTTTTT. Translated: CASSRATGYNEKLFF.

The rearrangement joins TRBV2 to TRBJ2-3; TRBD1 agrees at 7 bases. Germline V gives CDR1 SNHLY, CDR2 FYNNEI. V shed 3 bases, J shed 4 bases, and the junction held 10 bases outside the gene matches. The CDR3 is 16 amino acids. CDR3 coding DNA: TGTGCCAGCAGTGAGTACCTGGGACAGCTCGCAGATACGCAGTATTTT. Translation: CASSEYLGQLADTQYF.

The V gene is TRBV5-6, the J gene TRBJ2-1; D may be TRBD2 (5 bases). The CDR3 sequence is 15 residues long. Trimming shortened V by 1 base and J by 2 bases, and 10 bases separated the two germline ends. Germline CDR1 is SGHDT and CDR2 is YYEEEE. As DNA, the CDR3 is TGTGCCAGCAGCTTGTTAGCGAATACCTACAATGAGCAGTTCTTC. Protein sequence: CASSLLANTYNEQFF.

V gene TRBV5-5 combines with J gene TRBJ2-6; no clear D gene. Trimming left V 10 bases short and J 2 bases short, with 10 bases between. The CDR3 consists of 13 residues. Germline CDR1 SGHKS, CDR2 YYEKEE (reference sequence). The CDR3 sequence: CASNEPGANVLTF. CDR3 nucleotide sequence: TGTGCCTCCAATGAACCTGGGGCCAACGTCCTGACTTTC.

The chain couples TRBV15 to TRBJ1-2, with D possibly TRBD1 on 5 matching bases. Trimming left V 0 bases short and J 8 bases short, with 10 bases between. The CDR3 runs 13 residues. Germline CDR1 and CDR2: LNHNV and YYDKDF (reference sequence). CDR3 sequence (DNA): TGTGCCACCAGCAGAGACCGACAGAAAGGCTACACCTTC. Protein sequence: CATSRDRQKGYTF.

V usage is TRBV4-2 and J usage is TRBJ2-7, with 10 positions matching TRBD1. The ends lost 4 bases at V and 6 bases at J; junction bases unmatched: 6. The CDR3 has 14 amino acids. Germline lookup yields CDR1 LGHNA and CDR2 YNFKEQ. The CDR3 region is CASSLTGTGVEQYF. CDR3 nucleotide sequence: TGTGCCAGCAGCCTAACCGGGACAGGGGTCGAGCAGTACTTC.

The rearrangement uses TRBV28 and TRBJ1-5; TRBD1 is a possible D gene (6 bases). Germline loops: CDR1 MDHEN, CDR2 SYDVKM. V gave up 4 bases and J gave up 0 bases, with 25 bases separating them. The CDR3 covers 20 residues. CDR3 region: CASSSTGSIAILHSNQPQHF. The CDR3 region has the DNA TGTGCCAGCAGTTCGACAGGTTCCATAGCAATCTTGCATAGCAATCAGCCCCAGCATTTT.